One and the same sample provided the 3 T cell receptor beta chains below, sequenced in a study of blood T cell repertoires in COVID-19. Some clones are missing from TCRdb's copy, which holds only in-frame ones; the method was immunoSEQ multiplex PCR. The profile shows hundreds of thousands of clones, more than 85% of them singletons. The sequenced sample was PBMCs or T cells enriched from blood (not recorded which). These receptors came from a woman aged 25 to 39 who had recovered from COVID-19.

J is TRBJ2-7 and V is TRBV6-5, with TRBD1 matching 7 bases. The germline V gene encodes CDR1 MNHEY and CDR2 SVGAGI. CDR3 length: 13 amino acids. Trimming at V came to 6 bases and at J to 2 bases, leaving 4 bases not matched to a gene. Here the CDR3 reads CASSSTGAYEQYF. The CDR3 region has the DNA TGTGCCAGCAGCTCCACAGGGGCCTACGAGCAGTACTTC.

The CDR3 DNA reads TGTGCCAGCAGCTTAGGAGGAGGCGGGGCAAACACTGAAGCTTTCTTT. Amino acid sequence: CASSLGGGGANTEAFF. The chain carries TRBV11-2 and TRBJ1-1, with a possible D match to TRBD1 (5 bases). CDR3 length equals 16 residues. Germline assignment: CDR1 SGHAT and CDR2 FQNNGV. V was shortened by 1 base and J by 2 bases, with 14 bases between the two germline ends. The full variable domain, completed using reference TRBV11-2 and TRBJ1-1, is EAGVAQSPRYKIIEKRQSVAFWCNPISGHATLYWYQQILGQGPKLLIQFQNNGVVDDSQLPKDRFSAERLKGVDSTLKIQPAKLEDSAVYLCASSLGGGGANTEAFFGQGTRLTVV.

The V and J genes are TRBV4-1 and TRBJ2-1; 10 bases agree with TRBD1. The CDR3 has 19 residues. The ends lost 1 base at V and 6 bases at J; junction bases unmatched: 15. Germline CDR1 is MGHRA and CDR2 is YSYEKL. The CDR3 nucleotides read TGCGCCAGCAGCCAAGGTGGCTCGGGCGGGACAGGGGTTCGCAATGAGCAGTTCTTC. Translation: CASSQGGSGGTGVRNEQFF.